This T cell receptor beta chain derives from a study of shared clonotypes between healthy human individuals. Only CD45RO-negative cells positively selected for CCR7 counted as naive CD8 cells, so terminally differentiated effector memory CD45RA+ cells were excluded. Assay: immunoSEQ multiplex PCR; the TCRdb copy retains only in-frame clones and omits some. The repertoire holds hundreds of thousands of clones, about 92% seen once, with about 24% in the top ten. Trimming cost V 0 bases and J 0 bases, with 4 bases left between them. CDR3 length: 14 amino acids. Per germline, CDR1 SGDLS and CDR2 YYNGEE. What was sequenced was naive CD8+ T cells sorted from blood. The receptor was derived from a man aged 25-40 years in good health. The chain joins TRBV9 to TRBJ2-1, with D unclear. The CDR3 loop reads CASSVGTSYNEQFF. In DNA, the CDR3 is TGTGCCAGCAGCGTAGGGACCTCCTACAATGAGCAGTTCTTC. Complete variable domain (other parts from reference TRBV9 and TRBJ2-1): DSGVTQTPKHLITATGQRVTLRCSPRSGDLSVYWYQQSLDQGLQFLIQYYNGEERAKGNILERFSAQQFPDLHSELNLSSLELGDSALYFCASSVGTSYNEQFFGPGTRLTVL.